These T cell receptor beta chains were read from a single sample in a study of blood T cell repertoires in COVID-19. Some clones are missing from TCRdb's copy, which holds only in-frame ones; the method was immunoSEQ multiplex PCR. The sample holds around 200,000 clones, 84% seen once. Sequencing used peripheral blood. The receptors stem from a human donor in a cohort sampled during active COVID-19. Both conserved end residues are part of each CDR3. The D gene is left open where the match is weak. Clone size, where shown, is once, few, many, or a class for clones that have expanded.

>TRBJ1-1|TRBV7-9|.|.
TGTGCCAGCAGCTCCCACCCCTCACGCGCTGAAGCTTTCTTT
CASSSHPSRAEAFF
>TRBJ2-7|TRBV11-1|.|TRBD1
TGTGCCAGCAGCAATCCGGGACAGGGGTCCTACGAGCAGTACTTC
CASSNPGQGSYEQYF
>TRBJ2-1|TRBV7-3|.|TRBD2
TGTGCCAGCAGCCCCCTCGCGGGGGTCCCGTCAGGCTCCTACAATGAGCAGTTCTTC
CASSPLAGVPSGSYNEQFF
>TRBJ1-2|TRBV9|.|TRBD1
TGTGCCAGCAGCTCCCGGGACAGCGTTGGCTATGGCTACACCTTC
CASSSRDSVGYGYTF
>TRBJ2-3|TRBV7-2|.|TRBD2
TGTGCCAGCAGCTTAGTGGCTAGCGGGGGGGCTGGCACAGATACGCAGTATTTT
CASSLVASGGAGTDTQYF
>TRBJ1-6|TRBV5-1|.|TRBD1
TGCGCCAGCAGCTTCGCCGGGACAGAGAATTCACCCCTCCACTTT
CASSFAGTENSPLHF
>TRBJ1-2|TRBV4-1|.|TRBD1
TGCGCCAGCAGCCGGTACCGGGACAGGGACGGCTACACCTTC
CASSRYRDRDGYTF
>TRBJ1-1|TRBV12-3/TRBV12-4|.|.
TGTGCCAGCAGTCTCCGTATGAACACTGAAGCTTTCTTT
CASSLRMNTEAFF
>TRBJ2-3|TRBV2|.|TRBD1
TGTGCCAGCAGTGGCCTAAGGTCGGGACAGGGGGCAACAGATACGCAGTATTTT
CASSGLRSGQGATDTQYF
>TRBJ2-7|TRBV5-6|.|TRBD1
TGTGCCAGCAGCTTGGGACAGGGATATGGCGAGCAGTACTTC
CASSLGQGYGEQYF
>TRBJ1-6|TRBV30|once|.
TGTGCCTGGAGACAAAATTCACCCCTCCACTTT
CAWRQNSPLHF
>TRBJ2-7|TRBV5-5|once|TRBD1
TGTGCCAGCAGCCGCGGACAGGGGCGATCCTACGAGCAGTACTTC
CASSRGQGRSYEQYF
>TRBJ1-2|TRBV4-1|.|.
TGCGCCAGCAGCCAAGATCGAGTGAGGGCGAGGAACTATGGCTACACCTTC
CASSQDRVRARNYGYTF
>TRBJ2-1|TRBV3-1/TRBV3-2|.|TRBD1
TGTGCCAGCAGCCCGGATGACAGGGGGCGGACGTTCTTC
CASSPDDRGRTFF
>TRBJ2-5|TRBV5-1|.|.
TGCGCCAGCAGAGAACAGGGAGCGGAGACCCAGTACTTC
CASREQGAETQYF
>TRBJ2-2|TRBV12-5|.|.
TGTGCTAGTGGCTTCTCCGGGGAGCTGTTTTTT
CASGFSGELFF
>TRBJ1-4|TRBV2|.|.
TGTGCCAGCAGGAGAAAACAGGGCGCAAATGAAAAACTGTTTTTT
CASRRKQGANEKLFF
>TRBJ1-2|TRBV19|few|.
TGTGCCAGTAGTATAATAGGAGATGGCTACACCTTC
CASSIIGDGYTF
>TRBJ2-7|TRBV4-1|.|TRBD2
TGCGCCAGCAGCCAAGCTCGCGGGGGACTAGCTACCTACGAGCAGTACTTC
CASSQARGGLATYEQYF
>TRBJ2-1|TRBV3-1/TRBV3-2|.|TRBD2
TGTGCCAGCAGCCGGACTAGCGGGGGGAGTGAGCAGTTCTTC
CASSRTSGGSEQFF
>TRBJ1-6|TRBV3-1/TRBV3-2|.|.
TGTGCCAGCAGCCAAGGGCCGAATAATTCACCCCTCCACTTT
CASSQGPNNSPLHF
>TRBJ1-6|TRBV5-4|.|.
TGTGCCAGCAGCCCGGGGGACTATAATTCACCCCTCCACTTT
CASSPGDYNSPLHF
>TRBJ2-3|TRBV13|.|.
TGTGCCAGCAGCTGGCCCATGGATACGCAGTATTTT
CASSWPMDTQYF
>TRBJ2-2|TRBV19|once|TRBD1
TGTGCCAGCAAATGGGGGACAGGGGACACCGGGGAGCTGTTTTTT
CASKWGTGDTGELFF
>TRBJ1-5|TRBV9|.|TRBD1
TGTGCCAGCAGCGACGGGACAGACAATCAGCCCCAGCATTTT
CASSDGTDNQPQHF
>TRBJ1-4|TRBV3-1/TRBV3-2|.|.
TGTGCCAGTGGTTTACAGGGTAATGAAAAACTGTTTTTT
CASGLQGNEKLFF
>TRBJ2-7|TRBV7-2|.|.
TGTGCCAGCAGCCCAGGGTCGCTAAGATCTTACGAGCAGTACTTC
CASSPGSLRSYEQYF
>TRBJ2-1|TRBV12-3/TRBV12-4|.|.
TGTGCCAGCAGTTTATTCGACAATGAGCAGTTCTTC
CASSLFDNEQFF
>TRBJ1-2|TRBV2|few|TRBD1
TGTGCCAGCAGCGCGGCGACAGGGGGCGACTATGGCTACACCTTC
CASSAATGGDYGYTF